These 13 T cell receptor beta chains share one sample of origin, sequenced in a study of blood T cell repertoires in COVID-19. The data were produced by immunoSEQ multiplex PCR, yet TCRdb's version contains in-frame clones alone and is incomplete. The sample shows fewer than 85,000 clones, approximately 90% of them seen only once. What was sequenced was peripheral blood. These receptors were taken from a man in his 60s with acute or convalescent COVID-19.

This rearrangement joins TRBV24-1 to TRBJ1-5, with D unresolved. Germline V lookup: CDR1 KGHDR, CDR2 SFDVKD. This CDR3 comprises 14 residues. Trimming removed 0 bases from V and 4 bases from J, with 6 bases in between. CDR3 amino acids: CATSDLGGNQPQHF. Written as DNA, the CDR3 is TGTGCCACCAGTGATTTGGGAGGAAATCAGCCCCAGCATTTT.

The chain combines TRBV6-5 with TRBJ2-7; TRBD1 agrees at 8 bases. V was pared by 2 bases and J by 6 bases, with 9 bases of the junction left unmatched. Germline V gene lookup returns CDR1 MNHEY and CDR2 SVGAGI. The CDR3 is 15 amino acids. CDR3 nucleotides: TGTGCCAGCAGTTACGCAGGGGGCCCCCAACGCGAGCAGTACTTC. It is translated as CASSYAGGPQREQYF.

J is TRBJ2-7 and V is TRBV27; 7 bases align to TRBD1. Germline lookup yields CDR1 MNHEY and CDR2 SMNVEV (reference sequence). J was trimmed by 5 bases and V by 8 bases; bases with no gene match: 6. The CDR3 extends over 12 amino acids. The CDR3 region is CASATGENEQYF. The CDR3 nucleotides read TGTGCCAGCGCCACAGGGGAAAACGAGCAGTACTTC.

This chain uses TRBV5-4 with TRBJ1-3; D is undetermined. The V end was cut by 1 base, the J end by 3 bases, with 5 bases between. The CDR3 sequence is 13 residues long. Germline CDR1 is SGHNT and CDR2 is YYREEE (reference sequence). CDR3 loop: CASSLTLGNTIYF. The CDR3 DNA sequence: TGTGCCAGCAGCTTGACTCTTGGAAACACCATATATTTT.

This sequence joins TRBV19 and TRBJ1-3; D not resolved. Germline CDR1 LNHDA, CDR2 SQIVND (reference sequence). The V gene lost 4 bases and the J gene lost 3 bases, with 19 bases spanning the gap. The CDR3 has 17 amino acids. CDR3 residues: CASSTPRVTRGGNTIYF. CDR3 coding DNA: TGTGCCAGTAGTACTCCCCGGGTGACCCGAGGTGGAAACACCATATATTTT.

This clone showed up just a few times. This chain joins TRBV21-1 and TRBJ2-7; the table's D call TRBD2 went unverified against the DNA. TRBV21-1 is recorded as a pseudogene. The CDR3 totals 15 residues. The CDR3 DNA follows: TGTGCCAGCAGCAAAGGAGCGCCTCTACTTTACGAGCAGTACTTC. Translated, it gives CASSKGAPLLYEQYF.

The chain recombines TRBV30 with TRBJ1-1; the D gene is possibly TRBD1 (5 bases). This CDR3 comprises 15 residues. Trimming cost V 2 bases and J 3 bases, with 16 bases left between them. CDR1 and CDR2 from the germline V gene are GTSNPN and SVGIG (reference sequence). The CDR3 protein is CAWSPGGVRYTEAFF. The CDR3 bases are TGTGCCTGGAGTCCTGGAGGGGTTCGATACACTGAAGCTTTCTTT.

V and J are TRBV14 and TRBJ1-1, with a tentative D call TRBD1 (6 bases). Trimming cost V 5 bases and J 3 bases, with 16 bases left between them. The CDR3 is 15 amino acids. From germline, CDR1 is SGHDN and CDR2 FVKESK. CDR3 amino acids: CASSNWGRRDTEAFF. CDR3 DNA: TGTGCCAGCAGCAATTGGGGGCGCCGGGACACTGAAGCTTTCTTT.

V usage is TRBV5-5 and J usage is TRBJ2-1, with D possibly being TRBD2 (5 bases). The CDR3 runs to 13 residues. Deletions cut 5 bases from V and 5 bases from J, with 11 bases between. Looked up from germline, CDR1 is SGHKS and CDR2 is YYEKEE (reference sequence). The CDR3 bases are TGTGCCAGCAGTAGAATCGGGGACAATGAGCAGTTCTTC. It translates to CASSRIGDNEQFF.

The chain carries TRBV7-9 and TRBJ1-1; D ambiguous. Trimming pared 5 bases from V and 2 bases from J, leaving 24 bases between. Germline V lookup: CDR1 SEHNR, CDR2 FQNEAQ (reference sequence). The CDR3 extends over 18 amino acids. For the CDR3, the DNA is TGTGCCAGCAGCCTGGAATCGGGTTCCTATACCTCTAACACTGAAGCTTTCTTT. Its protein is CASSLESGSYTSNTEAFF.

The count of this clone is one. This sequence joins TRBV29-1 and TRBJ2-5; D remains unclear. The germline CDR1 and CDR2 sequences are SQVTM and ANQGSEA. The CDR3 covers 13 residues. Trimming left V 4 bases short and J 2 bases short, with 11 bases between. CDR3 nucleotide sequence: TGCAGCGTTGCCCGTGAGGTACAAGAGACCCAGTACTTC. Translation gives CSVAREVQETQYF.

The chain employs TRBV7-8 and TRBJ1-1; 8 nucleotides line up with TRBD1. V lost 5 bases to trimming and J lost 4 bases; unmatched junction nucleotides: 6. Germline V gene sequence: CDR1 SGHVS, CDR2 FQNEAQ. This CDR3 contains 14 residues. Here the CDR3 reads CASSADRVGTEAFF. CDR3 sequence (DNA): TGTGCCAGCAGCGCGGACAGGGTCGGCACTGAAGCTTTCTTT.

The J gene is TRBJ2-1, the V gene TRBV7-9; a weak D match, TRBD1 (5 bases). The CDR3 is made up of 16 amino acids. The V and J ends lost 0 bases and 7 bases respectively, with 16 bases between them. Germline CDR1 is SEHNR and CDR2 is FQNEAQ (reference sequence). In DNA, the CDR3 is TGTGCCAGCAGCTTAGCGGGGTTGGGCAGGGCGAATGAGCAGTTCTTC. This gives the protein CASSLAGLGRANEQFF. Complete variable domain (other parts from reference TRBV7-9 and TRBJ2-1): DTGVSQNPRHKITKRGQNVTFRCDPISEHNRLYWYRQTLGQGPEFLTYFQNEAQLEKSRLLSDRFSAERPKGSFSTLEIQRTEQGDSAMYLCASSLAGLGRANEQFFGPGTRLTVL.